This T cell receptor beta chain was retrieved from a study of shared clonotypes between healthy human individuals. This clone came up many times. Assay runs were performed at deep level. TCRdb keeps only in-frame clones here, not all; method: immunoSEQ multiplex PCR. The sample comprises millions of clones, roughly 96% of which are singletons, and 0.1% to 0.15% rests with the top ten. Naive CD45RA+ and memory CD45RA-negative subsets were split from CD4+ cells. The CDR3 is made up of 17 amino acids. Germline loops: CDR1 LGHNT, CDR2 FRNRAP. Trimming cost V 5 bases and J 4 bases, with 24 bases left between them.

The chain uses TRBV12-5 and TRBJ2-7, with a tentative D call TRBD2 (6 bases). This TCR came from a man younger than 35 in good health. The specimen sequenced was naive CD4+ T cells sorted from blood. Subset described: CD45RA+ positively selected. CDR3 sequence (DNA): TGTGCTAGTGGTGCCTCCGCCCTGGAGGGCCGCTTTTACGAGCAGTACTTC. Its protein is CASGASALEGRFYEQYF.